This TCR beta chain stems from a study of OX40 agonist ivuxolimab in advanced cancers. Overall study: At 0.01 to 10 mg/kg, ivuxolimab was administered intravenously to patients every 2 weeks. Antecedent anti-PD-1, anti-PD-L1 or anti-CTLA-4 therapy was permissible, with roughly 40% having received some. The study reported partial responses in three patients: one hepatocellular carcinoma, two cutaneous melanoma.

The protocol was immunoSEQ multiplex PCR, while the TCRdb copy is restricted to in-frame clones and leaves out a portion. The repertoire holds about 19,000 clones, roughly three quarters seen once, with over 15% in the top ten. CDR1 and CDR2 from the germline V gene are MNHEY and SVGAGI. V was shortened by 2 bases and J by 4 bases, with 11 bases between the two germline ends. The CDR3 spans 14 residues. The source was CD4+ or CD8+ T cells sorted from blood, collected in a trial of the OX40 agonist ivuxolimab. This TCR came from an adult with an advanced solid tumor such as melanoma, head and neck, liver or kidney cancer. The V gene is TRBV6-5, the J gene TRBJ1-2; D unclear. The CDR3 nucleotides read TGTGCCAGCAGTTACCGGACGGACTCCTATGGCTACACCTTC. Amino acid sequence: CASSYRTDSYGYTF.